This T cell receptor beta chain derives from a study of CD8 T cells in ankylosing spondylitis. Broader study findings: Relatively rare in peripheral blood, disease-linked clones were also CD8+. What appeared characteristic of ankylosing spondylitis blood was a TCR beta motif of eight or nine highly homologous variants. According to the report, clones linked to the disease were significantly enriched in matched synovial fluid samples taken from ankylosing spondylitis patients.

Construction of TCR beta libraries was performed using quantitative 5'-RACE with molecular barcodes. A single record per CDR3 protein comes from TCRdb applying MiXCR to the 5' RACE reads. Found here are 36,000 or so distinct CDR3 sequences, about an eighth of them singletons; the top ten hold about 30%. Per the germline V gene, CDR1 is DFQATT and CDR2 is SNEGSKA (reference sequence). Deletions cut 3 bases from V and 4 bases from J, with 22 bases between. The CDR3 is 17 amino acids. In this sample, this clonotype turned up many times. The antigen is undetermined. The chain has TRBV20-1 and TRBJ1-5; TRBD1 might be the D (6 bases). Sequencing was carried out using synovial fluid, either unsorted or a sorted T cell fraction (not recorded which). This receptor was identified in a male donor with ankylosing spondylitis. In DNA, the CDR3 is TGCAGTGCTAGGGAGACAGGAACCCGAGTCCTGAATCAGCCCCAGCATTTT. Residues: CSARETGTRVLNQPQHF.